The 30 T cell receptor beta chains below were found in one sample sequenced in a study of immune cell composition in non-small cell lung cancer. This table comes from immunoSEQ multiplex PCR, and its TCRdb copy is limited to in-frame clones, with some not included. The sample holds approximately 14,000 clones, more than 65% seen once. The specimen was lung tumor tissue. The receptors derive from a human donor with non-small cell lung cancer.

This chain links TRBV30 with TRBJ2-5; TRBD1 agrees at 7 bases. Germline loops: CDR1 GTSNPN, CDR2 SVGIG (reference sequence). The CDR3 sequence is 13 residues long. After removal of 4 bases from V and 2 bases from J, the junction contained 4 bases not matched to a gene. CDR3 bases: TGTGCCTGGAACCGGGACAGACAAGAGACCCAGTACTTC. Amino acid sequence: CAWNRDRQETQYF.

The chain has TRBV9 and TRBJ2-3, with 14 bases aligning to TRBD2. There are 16 residues in the CDR3. CDR1 and CDR2 (germline): SGDLS, YYNGEE. V lost 0 bases to trimming and J lost 5 bases; unmatched junction nucleotides: 2. CDR3 in DNA: TGTGCCAGCAGCGTAGGGGGACTAGCGGGAGTAGATACGCAGTATTTT. Residues: CASSVGGLAGVDTQYF.

The chain recombines TRBV18 with TRBJ1-1; unclear D gene. V lost 5 bases and J lost 4, with 11 bases in between. Looked up from germline, CDR1 is KGHSH and CDR2 is LQKENI. CDR3 length: 13 amino acids. The CDR3 DNA reads as TGTGCCAGCTCATACACATTCGCCACTGAAGCTTTCTTT. It translates to CASSYTFATEAFF.

The chain uses TRBV6-1 and TRBJ2-5; D unclear. The DNA end favors TRBJ2-7, so the J call may be wrong. This CDR3 is built from 13 residues. In germline, CDR1 is MNHNS, CDR2 SASEGT. CDR3 loop: CASSRQTIYEQYF. The CDR3 nucleotides are TGTGCCAGCAGCCGACAAACCATCTACGAGCAGTACTTC.

With regard to this clone: At one of its ends the junction is not consistent with the germline gene, which may arise from a read error. The V and J genes are TRBV5-4 and TRBJ2-3; 7 bases align to TRBD2. Germline loops: CDR1 SGHNT, CDR2 YYREEE (reference sequence). The CDR3 loop spans 14 amino acids. The CDR3 is CASTLEGGSDTQYF. CDR3 nucleotides: TGTGCCAGCACCTTGGAGGGAGGGTCAGATACGCAGTATTTT.

The genes are TRBV25-1 and TRBJ2-2; a possible D gene is TRBD1 (6 bases). The CDR3 loop spans 15 amino acids. Germline-derived CDR1 and CDR2 are MGHDK and SYGVNS. Between the trimmed V and J ends, which lost 6 bases and 2 bases, there was a span of 13 bases. CDR3 bases: TGTGCCAGCAGCCGGGCAGGGGTTAACACCGGGGAGCTGTTTTTT. Translated: CASSRAGVNTGELFF.

The rearrangement uses TRBV6-1 and TRBJ1-2, with D possibly TRBD1 on 5 matching bases. CDR3 length equals 13 residues. V lost 5 bases and J lost 2, with 9 bases in between. Germline V lookup: CDR1 MNHNS, CDR2 SASEGT. The CDR3: CASSLDRNYGYTF. The CDR3 nucleotides are TGTGCCAGCAGTTTAGACAGAAACTATGGCTACACCTTC.

This clone turned up a few times. The genes are TRBV5-1 and TRBJ2-1, with 12 bases aligning to TRBD2. The length of the CDR3 is 15 residues. Looked up from germline, CDR1 is SGHRS and CDR2 is YFSETQ. The junction had 3 bases not matched to a gene; V was cut back by 7 bases and J by 1 base. The CDR3 here is CASAGLAGSYNEQFF. CDR3 nucleotides: TGCGCCAGCGCCGGACTAGCGGGATCCTACAATGAGCAGTTCTTC. Variable domain in full (rest from reference TRBV5-1 and TRBJ2-1): KAGVTQTPRYLIKTRGQQVTLSCSPISGHRSVSWYQQTPGQGLQFLFEYFSETQRNKGNFPGRFSGRQFSNSRSEMNVSTLELGDSALYLCASAGLAGSYNEQFFGPGTRLTVL.

The chain joins TRBV7-2 to TRBJ2-5; 8 bases match TRBD2. V gave up 4 bases and J gave up 2 bases; unmatched junction bases: 6. CDR1 and CDR2 from the germline V gene are SGHTA and FQGNSA. The CDR3 runs 15 residues. This CDR3 reads CASSSRGGGQETQYF. The CDR3 bases are TGTGCCAGCAGCTCGAGGGGCGGGGGGCAAGAGACCCAGTACTTC. Together with reference TRBV7-2 and TRBJ2-5, the CDR3 gives the full variable domain: GAGVSQSPSNKVTEKGKDVELRCDPISGHTALYWYRQSLGQGLEFLIYFQGNSAPDKSGLPSDRFSAERTGGSVSTLTIQRTQQEDSAVYLCASSSRGGGQETQYFGPGTRLLVL.

This rearrangement joins TRBV7-2 to TRBJ1-2; D possibly corresponds to TRBD1 (5 bases). This CDR3 has 15 amino acids. CDR1 SGHTA and CDR2 FQGNSA come from the germline V gene. Trimming removed 4 bases at V and 10 bases at J, with 22 bases between. The CDR3 DNA is TGTGCCAGCAGCTCCTACCAGGGAGGGTCAGGTTACTACACCTTC. The encoded protein is CASSSYQGGSGYYTF.

This chain connects TRBV9 to TRBJ2-5; possibly TRBD2 for D (6 bases). Germline loops: CDR1 SGDLS, CDR2 YYNGEE. Deletions cut 0 bases from V and 0 bases from J, with 12 bases between. The CDR3 totals 16 residues. In DNA form, the CDR3 reads TGTGCCAGCAGCGTAGCTGGCCGGACTAACCAAGAGACCCAGTACTTC. This sequence encodes CASSVAGRTNQETQYF.

The chain couples TRBV19 to TRBJ1-1; tentative D call: TRBD1 (6 bases). This CDR3 region has 14 residues. Trimming shortened V by 7 bases and J by 3 bases, and 15 bases separated the two germline ends. Germline V gene lookup returns CDR1 LNHDA and CDR2 SQIVND (reference sequence). For the CDR3, the DNA is TGTGCCAGTAACCTCAGGTGGGGGCACACTGAAGCTTTCTTT. Translated: CASNLRWGHTEAFF.

The count of this clone is one. The chain recombines TRBV27 with TRBJ1-1; tentatively, D is TRBD1 (5 bases). The V end was cut by 5 bases, the J end by 5 bases, with 18 bases between. The CDR3 length is 15 residues. CDR1 and CDR2 (germline): MNHEY, SMNVEV (reference sequence). CDR3 coding DNA: TGTGCCAGCAGTCCCAGGGAGGCGGGGAGAACTGAAGCTTTCTTT. It specifies CASSPREAGRTEAFF.

This chain uses TRBV5-1 with TRBJ2-5, with unresolved D. Deletions cut 5 bases from V and 2 bases from J, with 7 bases between. The CDR3 spans 12 residues. CDR1 is SGHRS, CDR2 YFSETQ, per germline. CDR3 sequence: CASRLSQETQYF. Written as DNA, the CDR3 is TGCGCCAGCAGACTAAGTCAAGAGACCCAGTACTTC.

This clone was counted only a few times. This chain links TRBV6-6 with TRBJ1-6; tentative D call: TRBD1 (6 bases). Germline V gene lookup returns CDR1 MNHNY and CDR2 SVGAGI (reference sequence). The CDR3 is 14 residues long. Trimming removed 4 bases from V and 9 bases from J, with 13 bases in between. CDR3 in amino acids: CASSSGGAVSPLHF. In nucleotides, the CDR3 is TGTGCCAGCAGTTCGGGGGGCGCAGTTTCACCCCTCCACTTT.

In this sample, this clone is medium-sized. The chain combines TRBV4-2 with TRBJ2-7; weak D call: TRBD1 (6 bases). This CDR3 has 12 amino acids. The V and J ends lost 3 bases and 3 bases respectively, with 6 bases between them. Germline values: CDR1 LGHNA, CDR2 YNFKEQ. DNA of the CDR3: TGTGCCAGCAGCCAGGACAGCTACGAGCAGTACTTC. Amino acid sequence: CASSQDSYEQYF.

V gene TRBV7-9 combines with J gene TRBJ1-2; unclear D gene. The CDR3 extends over 14 amino acids. From germline, CDR1 is SEHNR and CDR2 FQNEAQ (reference sequence). V was pared by 5 bases and J by 8 bases, with 18 bases between. In nucleotides, the CDR3 is TGTGCCAGCAGCCCGACTGGGGAGGTCTCAGGCTACACCTTC. Protein product: CASSPTGEVSGYTF.

The chain links TRBV14 to TRBJ2-3; D ambiguous. The CDR3 is 14 residues long. The germline V and J ends were trimmed by 0 bases and 9 bases, with 13 bases remaining between them. Germline V lookup: CDR1 SGHDN, CDR2 FVKESK. DNA for the CDR3: TGTGCCAGCAGCCAAGAAAGCAAGCTGGAGACGCAGTATTTT. Residues: CASSQESKLETQYF.

This sequence joins TRBV15 and TRBJ2-2; D gene ambiguous. Between the trimmed V and J ends, which lost 2 bases and 0 bases, there was a span of 4 bases. CDR1 and CDR2 from the germline V gene are LNHNV and YYDKDF (reference sequence). This CDR3 is 14 amino acids long. CDR3 protein: CATSRSANTGELFF. CDR3 sequence (DNA): TGTGCCACCAGCAGATCTGCGAACACCGGGGAGCTGTTTTTT.

This clone was seen more than once but under ten times. The chain carries TRBV30 and TRBJ1-1, with 11 positions matching TRBD1. CDR1 is GTSNPN and CDR2 is SVGIG in the germline V gene (reference sequence). J lost 1 base, V lost 1 base, and 5 bases had no gene match. This CDR3 is built from 16 residues. CDR3 in amino acids: CAWSGGTGGQNTEAFF. The CDR3 DNA is TGTGCCTGGAGTGGAGGGACAGGGGGGCAGAACACTGAAGCTTTCTTT.

J is TRBJ2-2 and V is TRBV4-2, with TRBD2 as a possible D gene (5 bases). V lost 6 bases to trimming and J lost 3 bases, with 17 bases between them. Germline CDR1 is LGHNA and CDR2 is YNFKEQ. This CDR3 has 16 residues. The DNA for the CDR3 is TGTGCCAGCAGGGGCGGAGGCGGAAGCGACACCGGGGAGCTGTTTTTT. It translates to CASRGGGGSDTGELFF.

The chain carries TRBV2 and TRBJ1-4; no reliable D call. Germline values: CDR1 SNHLY, CDR2 FYNNEI. V lost 7 bases and J lost 0, with 9 bases in between. This CDR3 region has 14 residues. CDR3 sequence reads: CASTGRPTNEKLFF. CDR3 bases: TGTGCCAGCACTGGGCGTCCAACTAATGAAAAACTGTTTTTT. The complete variable domain, with remaining parts taken from reference TRBV2 and TRBJ1-4, reads EPEVTQTPSHQVTQMGQEVILRCVPISNHLYFYWYRQILGQKVEFLVSFYNNEISEKSEIFDDQFSVERPDGSNFTLKIRSTKLEDSAMYFCASTGRPTNEKLFFGSGTQLSVL.

The genes are TRBV27 and TRBJ2-1; 10 bases agree with TRBD2. Germline CDR1 and CDR2: MNHEY and SMNVEV (reference sequence). Trimming cost V 2 bases and J 7 bases; bases outside gene matches: 5. CDR3 length: 15 amino acids. The CDR3 coding sequence is TGTGCCAGCAGTTTACTAGCGGGAGTTCGTAATGAGCAGTTCTTC. It is translated as CASSLLAGVRNEQFF.

CDR3: CASRLTGGDYGYTF. The CDR3 DNA reads as TGTGCCAGCAGGTTGACAGGGGGCGACTATGGCTACACCTTC. The V and J genes are TRBV27 and TRBJ1-2; the match to TRBD1 covers 10 bases. CDR3 length equals 14 residues. Germline CDR1 MNHEY, CDR2 SMNVEV (reference sequence). Losses at the gene ends were 6 bases for V and 3 bases for J; bases not matched to a gene: 4.

This chain uses TRBV10-3 with TRBJ2-7, with 9 bases aligning to TRBD1. The length of the CDR3 is 19 residues. V lost 10 bases, J lost 4 bases, and 26 bases stayed unmatched. Germline values: CDR1 ENHRY, CDR2 SYGVKD. The CDR3 protein is CATSLSLEFPGQGLYEQYF. CDR3 nucleotide sequence: TGTGCCACCAGCCTATCTCTGGAATTTCCGGGACAGGGCCTATACGAGCAGTACTTC.

The chain combines TRBV7-9 with TRBJ1-2; D ambiguous. The CDR3 runs to 14 residues. CDR1 and CDR2 from the germline V gene are SEHNR and FQNEAQ (reference sequence). V lost 2 bases to trimming and J lost 2 bases, with 9 bases between them. The CDR3 DNA sequence: TGTGCCAGCAGCTTAACTGACACCAACTATGGCTACACCTTC. Translation: CASSLTDTNYGYTF. The variable domain in full, completed from reference TRBV7-9 and TRBJ1-2, reads DTGVSQNPRHKITKRGQNVTFRCDPISEHNRLYWYRQTLGQGPEFLTYFQNEAQLEKSRLLSDRFSAERPKGSFSTLEIQRTEQGDSAMYLCASSLTDTNYGYTFGSGTRLTVV.

This clone is labeled as medium-sized (0.01 to 0.1%). Other DNA sequences in this sample translate to the same CDR3. The chain has TRBV27 and TRBJ1-1; a possible D gene is TRBD1 (5 bases). The CDR3 has 13 residues. V was cut by 6 bases and J by 1 base, with 9 bases left in between. Germline assignment: CDR1 MNHEY and CDR2 SMNVEV (reference sequence). This chain's CDR3 is CASSLQGNTEAFF. The CDR3 DNA sequence: TGTGCCAGCAGCCTCCAGGGGAACACTGAAGCTTTCTTT.

The gene calls are TRBV6-1 and TRBJ2-7, with D tentatively TRBD2 (6 bases). The CDR3 totals 13 residues. With 4 bases removed from V and 1 base from J, the gap between germline ends came to 8 bases. Germline CDR1 reads MNHNS; CDR2 reads SASEGT. The CDR3 nucleotides are TGTGCCAGCAGTGGGGGGGAATCCTACGAGCAGTACTTC. It translates to CASSGGESYEQYF.

Here the CDR3 reads CASSPGTHYEQYF. CDR3 DNA: TGTGCCAGCTCACCAGGGACTCACTACGAGCAGTACTTC. V gene TRBV18 combines with J gene TRBJ2-7, with D perhaps TRBD2 (6 bases). The CDR3 covers 13 residues. CDR1 is KGHSH and CDR2 is LQKENI in the germline V gene. V lost 2 bases, J lost 3 bases, and 8 bases lay in between.

V is TRBV7-8 and J is TRBJ1-2, with D maybe TRBD1 (5 bases). V dropped 5 bases and J dropped 4 bases, with 17 bases sitting between them. From germline, CDR1 is SGHVS and CDR2 FQNEAQ. This CDR3 region has 15 residues. The CDR3 sequence: CASSPRGAGVYGYTF. The CDR3 region has the DNA TGTGCCAGCAGCCCAAGAGGGGCGGGGGTCTATGGCTACACCTTC.